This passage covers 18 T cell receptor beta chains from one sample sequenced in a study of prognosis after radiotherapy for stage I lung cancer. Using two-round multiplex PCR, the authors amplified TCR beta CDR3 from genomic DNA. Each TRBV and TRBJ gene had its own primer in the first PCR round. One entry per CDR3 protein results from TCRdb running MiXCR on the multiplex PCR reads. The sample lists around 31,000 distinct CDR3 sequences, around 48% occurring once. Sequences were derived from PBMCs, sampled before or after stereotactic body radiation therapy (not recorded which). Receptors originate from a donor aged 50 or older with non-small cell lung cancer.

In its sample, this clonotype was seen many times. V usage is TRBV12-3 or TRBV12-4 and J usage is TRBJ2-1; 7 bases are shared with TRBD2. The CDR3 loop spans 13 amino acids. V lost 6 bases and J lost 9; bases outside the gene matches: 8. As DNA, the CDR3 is TGTGCCAGCAGGGGGCGGGGGAACGCTGAGCAGTTCTTC. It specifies CASRGRGNAEQFF.

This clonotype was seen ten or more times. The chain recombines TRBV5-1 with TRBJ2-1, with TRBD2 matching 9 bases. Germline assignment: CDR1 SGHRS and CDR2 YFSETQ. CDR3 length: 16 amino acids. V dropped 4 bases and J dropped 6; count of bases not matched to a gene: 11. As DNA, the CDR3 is TGCGCCAGCAGCCCGGCTGGCGGGAGGGCCACCAATGAGCAGTTCTTC. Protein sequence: CASSPAGGRATNEQFF.

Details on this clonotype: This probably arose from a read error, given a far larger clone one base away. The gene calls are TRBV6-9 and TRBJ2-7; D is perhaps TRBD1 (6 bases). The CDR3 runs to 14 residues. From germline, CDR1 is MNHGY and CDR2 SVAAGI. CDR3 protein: CASRYYTGSNEQYF. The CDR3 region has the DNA TGTGCCAGCAGATATTATACAGGGTCCAATGAGCAGTACTTC.

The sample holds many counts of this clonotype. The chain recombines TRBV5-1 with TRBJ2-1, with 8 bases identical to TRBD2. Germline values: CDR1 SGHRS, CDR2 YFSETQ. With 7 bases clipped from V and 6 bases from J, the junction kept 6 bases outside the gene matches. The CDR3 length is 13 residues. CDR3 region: CASDSGTSNEQFF. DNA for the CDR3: TGCGCCAGCGACTCCGGGACTAGCAATGAGCAGTTCTTC.

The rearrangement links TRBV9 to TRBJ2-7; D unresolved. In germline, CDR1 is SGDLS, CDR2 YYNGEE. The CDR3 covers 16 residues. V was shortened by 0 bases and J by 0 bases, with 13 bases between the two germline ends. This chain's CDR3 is CASSVGADTPSYEQYF. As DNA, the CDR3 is TGTGCCAGCAGCGTAGGGGCTGATACACCCTCCTACGAGCAGTACTTC.

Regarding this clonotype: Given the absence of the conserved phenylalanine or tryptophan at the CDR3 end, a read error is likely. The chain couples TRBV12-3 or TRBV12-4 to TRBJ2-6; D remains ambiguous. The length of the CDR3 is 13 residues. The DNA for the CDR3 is TGTGCCAGCTGGCGCTCTGGGGACAACGTCCTGACTCTC. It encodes CASWRSGDNVLTL.

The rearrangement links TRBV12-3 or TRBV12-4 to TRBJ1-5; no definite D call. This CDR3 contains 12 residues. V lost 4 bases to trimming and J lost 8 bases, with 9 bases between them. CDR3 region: CASSSCGKPQHF. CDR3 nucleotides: TGTGCCAGCAGTTCCTGTGGTAAGCCCCAGCATTTT.

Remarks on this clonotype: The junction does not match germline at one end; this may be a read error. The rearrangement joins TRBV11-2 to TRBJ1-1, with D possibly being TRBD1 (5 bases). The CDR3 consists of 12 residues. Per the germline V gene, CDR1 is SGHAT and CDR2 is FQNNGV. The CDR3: CASSFDRFVAFF. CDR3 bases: TGCGCCAGCAGTTTCGACAGATTTGTGGCTTTCTTT.

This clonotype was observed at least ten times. The CDR3 reads CASSPRTGGGTTGELFF. CDR3 nucleotide sequence: TGTGCCAGCAGCCCCCGGACAGGGGGCGGTACCACCGGGGAGCTGTTTTTT. The rearrangement uses TRBV7-3 and TRBJ2-2; 11 bases line up with TRBD1. The V segment lost 5 bases and the J segment 4 bases; nucleotides outside the gene matches: 9. CDR1 and CDR2 from the germline V gene are SGHTA and FQGTGA. The CDR3 spans 17 residues.

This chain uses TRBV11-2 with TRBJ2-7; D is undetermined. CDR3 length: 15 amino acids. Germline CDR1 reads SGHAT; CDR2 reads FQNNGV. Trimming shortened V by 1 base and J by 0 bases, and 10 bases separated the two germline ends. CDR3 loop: CASSLGTILSYEQYF. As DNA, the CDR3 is TGTGCCAGCAGCTTAGGGACGATCCTCTCCTACGAGCAGTACTTC.

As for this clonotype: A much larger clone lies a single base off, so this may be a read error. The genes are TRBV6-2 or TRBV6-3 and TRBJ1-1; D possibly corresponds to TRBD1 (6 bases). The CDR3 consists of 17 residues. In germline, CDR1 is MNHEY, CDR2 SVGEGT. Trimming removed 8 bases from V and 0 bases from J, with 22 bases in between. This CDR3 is CASVSRTARILNTEAFF. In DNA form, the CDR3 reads TGTGCCAGCGTATCCCGGACAGCACGGATTTTGAACACTGAAGCTTTCTTT.

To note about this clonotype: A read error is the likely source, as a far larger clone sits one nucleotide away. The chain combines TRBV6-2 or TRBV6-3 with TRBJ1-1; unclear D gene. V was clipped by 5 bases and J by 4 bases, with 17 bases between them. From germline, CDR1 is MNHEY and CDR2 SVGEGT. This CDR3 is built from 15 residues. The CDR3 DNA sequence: TGTGCCAGCAGTGAAGAGCTAGGAGAGGGCACTGAAGCTTTCTTT. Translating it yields CASSEELGEGTEAFF.

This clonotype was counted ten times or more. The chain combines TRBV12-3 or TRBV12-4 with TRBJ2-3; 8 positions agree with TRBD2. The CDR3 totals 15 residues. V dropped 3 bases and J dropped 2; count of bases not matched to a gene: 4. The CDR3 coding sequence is TGTGCCAGCAGTTTCAGGCGGGAGGACACAGATACGCAGTATTTT. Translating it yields CASSFRREDTDTQYF.

The CDR3 DNA reads TGTGCCAGCAGCCCGTGGGGTTATCAGTTCTTC. It translates to CASSPWGYQFF. The chain is built from TRBV7-2 and TRBJ2-1; no definite D call. The CDR3 length is 11 residues. V shed 5 bases and J shed 13 bases, with 12 bases lying between them. Germline-derived CDR1 and CDR2 are SGHTA and FQGNSA.

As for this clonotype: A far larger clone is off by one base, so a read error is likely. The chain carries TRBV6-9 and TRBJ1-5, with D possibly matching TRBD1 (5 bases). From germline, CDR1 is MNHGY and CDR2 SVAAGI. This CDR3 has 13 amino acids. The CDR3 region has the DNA TGTGCCAGCACATTAGGCCGCCTGGGGCCCCATCATTTT. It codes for CASTLGRLGPHHF.

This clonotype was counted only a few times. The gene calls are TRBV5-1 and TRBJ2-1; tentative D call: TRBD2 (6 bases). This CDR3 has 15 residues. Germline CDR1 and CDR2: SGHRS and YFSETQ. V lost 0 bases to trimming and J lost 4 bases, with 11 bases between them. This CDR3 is CASSLDVSGYNEQFF. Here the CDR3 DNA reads TGCGCCAGCAGCTTGGATGTTAGCGGATACAATGAGCAGTTCTTC. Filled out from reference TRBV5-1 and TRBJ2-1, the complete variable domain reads KAGVTQTPRYLIKTRGQQVTLSCSPISGHRSVSWYQQTPGQGLQFLFEYFSETQRNKGNFPGRFSGRQFSNSRSEMNVSTLELGDSALYLCASSLDVSGYNEQFFGPGTRLTVL.

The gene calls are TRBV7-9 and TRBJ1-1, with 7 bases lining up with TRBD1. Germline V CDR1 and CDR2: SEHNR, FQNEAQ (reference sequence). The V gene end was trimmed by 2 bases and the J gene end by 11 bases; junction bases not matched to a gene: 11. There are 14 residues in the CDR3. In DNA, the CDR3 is TGTGCCAGCAGCTTAACTTATCAGGGGGAGTCGGCTTTCTTT. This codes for CASSLTYQGESAFF.

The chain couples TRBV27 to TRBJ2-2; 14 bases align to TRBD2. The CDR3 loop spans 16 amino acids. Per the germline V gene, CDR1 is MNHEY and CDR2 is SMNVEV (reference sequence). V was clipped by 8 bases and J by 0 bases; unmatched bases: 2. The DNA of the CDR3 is TGTGCCAGCGGGACTAGCGGGGGAACGAACACCGGGGAGCTGTTTTTT. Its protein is CASGTSGGTNTGELFF.